These T cell receptor beta chains were read from a single sample in a study of blood T cells in healthy people across ages. TCRdb reprocessed the 5' RACE reads with MiXCR, giving one entry per CDR3 protein. The sample contains 800,000 or so distinct CDR3 sequences, roughly 25% of which appear only once. The same specimen was also included in a second study, on T cells of mothers and their children.

Specimen: blood. All receptors come from a boy aged 10-17 years in good health. The conserved cysteine and the conserved F or W are not part of the CDR3 here. The order of the fields is J gene, V gene, CDR3 length, CDR3 protein.

TRBJ2-3,TRBV9,11,ASSVGPVDTQY
TRBJ1-3,TRBV3-1,16,ASSQDRGAIFSGNTIY
TRBJ2-3,TRBV6-2/TRBV6-3,17,ASSYVIGTGFLVSDTQY
TRBJ2-5,TRBV5-1,12,ASSKERMKETQY
TRBJ2-2,TRBV29-1,12,SGSGGPNTGELF
.,TRBV7-3,13,ASSPVGGLDNEQF
TRBJ1-6,TRBV2,12,ASSPTGINSPLH
TRBJ2-5,TRBV20-1,12,SAISGGAGETQY
TRBJ2-1,TRBV20-1,15,SGVARAGGVPYNEQF
TRBJ2-6,TRBV15,16,ATSSGDLYRSGANVLT
TRBJ1-2,TRBV20-1,13,SAYKTGIGPHGYT
TRBJ2-7,TRBV7-9,11,ASSSDMSYEQY
TRBJ2-2,TRBV29-1,13,SVVVWVGNTGELF
TRBJ1-1,TRBV29-1,11,SAETDRNTEAF
TRBJ2-5,TRBV5-6,10,ASSLNKQTQY
TRBJ1-1,TRBV28,9,ASSRYGEAF
TRBJ1-4,TRBV20-1,11,SAMGSVSEKLF
TRBJ2-1,TRBV27,13,ASTFGTSGRNEQF
TRBJ2-5,TRBV6-2/TRBV6-3,13,ASSYSDRAVGTQY
TRBJ2-1,TRBV27,14,ASSLRGPQSYNEQF
TRBJ2-5,TRBV5-6,11,ASSLALAGVLY
TRBJ1-1,TRBV3-1,11,ASSHDGGTEAF
TRBJ2-2,TRBV7-2,10,ASGRSGGELF
.,TRBV6-6,10,ASSNQGYEQY
TRBJ1-1,TRBV27,11,ASRSAPNTEAF
TRBJ2-7,TRBV29-1,12,SVGKTGTIYEQY
TRBJ2-5,TRBV29-1,11,SVEGLSEETQY
TRBJ2-3,TRBV7-2,11,ASSGLAGGPQY
TRBJ2-7,TRBV20-1,12,SASDPAGSYEQY
TRBJ1-5,TRBV20-1,11,SARGSHNQPQH
TRBJ2-7,TRBV5-1,14,ASSPGGAGSSYEQY
TRBJ2-5,TRBV7-9,12,ASNPTASRETQY
.,TRBV20-1,12,SARDGKQGFEQY
TRBJ2-7,TRBV25-1,13,ASTAASGNSYEQY
TRBJ2-5,TRBV28,15,ASSFVSLGDTGETQY
TRBJ2-3,TRBV7-2,14,ASSLSGRSSTDTQY
TRBJ2-3,TRBV12-3/TRBV12-4,12,ASSSDRVPDTQY
TRBJ2-3,TRBV5-1,13,ASSLEAGKSDTQY
TRBJ2-1,TRBV20-1,13,SARKLAASYNEQF
TRBJ2-6,TRBV15,14,ATSKLQGSGANVLT
TRBJ1-2,TRBV27,12,ASSLVGLGYGYT
.,TRBV18,13,ASSEVGQISYEQY
TRBJ2-2,TRBV28,13,ASSLGGLVSGELF
TRBJ2-5,TRBV6-1,14,ASSEEFGISGETQC
TRBJ2-7,TRBV5-5,11,ASSSRWNYEQY
TRBJ2-3,TRBV7-9,13,ASSLSQIGADTQY
TRBJ2-1,TRBV20-1,13,SARELAGDLNEQF
TRBJ1-6,TRBV6-5,13,ASSYSGTGGSPLH
TRBJ2-5,TRBV7-9,14,ASSGGWFEGKETQY
TRBJ2-6,TRBV19,16,ASSIDGGHTSGANVLT
TRBJ2-3,TRBV9,12,ASSVAGRTDTQY
TRBJ1-5,TRBV7-2,11,ASSFSRNQPQH
TRBJ2-1,TRBV24-1,14,ATAKGGRSSYNEQF
TRBJ2-2,TRBV6-6,13,ASSYQGANTGELF
.,TRBV6-1,12,ASTGGTGAFEQY